The 30 T cell receptor beta chains listed next were all sequenced from one sample in a study of T cell changes during pregnancy in multiple sclerosis. Repertoires were generated with immunoSEQ multiplex PCR, while TCRdb's copy carries only in-frame clones and drops some. The table includes over 50,000 clones, about 87% detected once. The sample consisted of peripheral blood, taken in the first trimester of pregnancy. All receptors derive from a female donor in good health, enrolled as a control in a pregnancy study.

A note on this clone: Other DNA sequences from this sample encode an identical CDR3 as well. This rearrangement joins TRBV9 to TRBJ2-7, with 9 bases aligning to TRBD1. Per the germline V gene, CDR1 is SGDLS and CDR2 is YYNGEE. The CDR3 covers 14 residues. The junction had 2 bases not matched to a gene; V was cut back by 2 bases and J by 2 bases. The CDR3 nucleotides are TGTGCCAGCAGCGTGGGACAGGGAGCCTACGAGCAGTACTTC. It yields the protein CASSVGQGAYEQYF. The full variable domain, rest sourced from reference TRBV9 and TRBJ2-7, is DSGVTQTPKHLITATGQRVTLRCSPRSGDLSVYWYQQSLDQGLQFLIQYYNGEERAKGNILERFSAQQFPDLHSELNLSSLELGDSALYFCASSVGQGAYEQYFGPGTRLTVT.

J is TRBJ2-1 and V is TRBV19, with 11 bases fitting TRBD2. The CDR3 length is 17 residues. J was trimmed by 6 bases and V by 3 bases; bases with no gene match: 10. The germline gives CDR1 LNHDA, CDR2 SQIVND (reference sequence). CDR3 protein: CASSIGLLAGDSNEQFF. DNA of the CDR3: TGTGCCAGTAGTATCGGGCTACTAGCGGGGGACTCCAATGAGCAGTTCTTC.

V is TRBV19 and J is TRBJ1-1, with D unclear. Trimming cost V 2 bases and J 7 bases, with 11 bases left between them. The germline V gene has CDR1 LNHDA and CDR2 SQIVND (reference sequence). The CDR3 has 13 residues. The DNA of the CDR3 is TGTGCCAGTAGTATATTAACCGGGGTTGAAGCTTTCTTT. Amino acids: CASSILTGVEAFF. Supplemented by reference TRBV19 and TRBJ1-1, the full variable domain reads DGGITQSPKYLFRKEGQNVTLSCEQNLNHDAMYWYRQDPGQGLRLIYYSQIVNDFQKGDIAEGYSVSREKKESFPLTVTSAQKNPTAFYLCASSILTGVEAFFGQGTRLTVV.

The J gene is TRBJ1-2, the V gene TRBV29-1, with D possibly TRBD1 on 5 matching bases. The V end was cut by 1 base, the J end by 7 bases, with 13 bases between. The CDR3 is 13 residues long. CDR1 SQVTM and CDR2 ANQGSEA come from the germline V gene. The CDR3 is CSVEVSGVSGYTF. For the CDR3, the DNA is TGCAGCGTTGAAGTATCGGGGGTTAGTGGCTACACCTTC.

This chain uses TRBV2 with TRBJ2-1; 9 bases agree with TRBD2. The CDR3 has 14 residues. V lost 7 bases to trimming and J lost 8 bases; unmatched junction nucleotides: 9. The germline V gene has CDR1 SNHLY and CDR2 FYNNEI. The CDR3 reads CASMVSGGWDEQFF. The CDR3 bases are TGTGCCAGCATGGTTAGCGGGGGTTGGGATGAGCAGTTCTTC.

The chain combines TRBV2 with TRBJ1-4; possibly TRBD1 for D (5 bases). V lost 4 bases and J 8 bases, leaving 11 bases between the germline ends. The germline CDR1 and CDR2 sequences are SNHLY and FYNNEI. The CDR3 spans 13 residues. The CDR3 reads CASSGREGEKLFF. CDR3 DNA: TGTGCCAGCAGTGGCAGGGAAGGCGAAAAACTGTTTTTT.

The chain links TRBV11-1 to TRBJ2-1; the match to TRBD2 covers 9 bases. The CDR3 consists of 17 residues. Trimming cost V 7 bases and J 8 bases; bases outside gene matches: 18. Germline loops: CDR1 SGHAT, CDR2 FQDESV (reference sequence). The CDR3 DNA sequence: TGTGCCAGCACCAGCGCGCTAGGCGGGGGGGCCCGTTATGAGCAGTTCTTC. Protein sequence: CASTSALGGGARYEQFF.

CDR3 region: CASKQGRDTGELFF. The CDR3 DNA reads as TGTGCCAGCAAACAGGGGCGGGACACCGGGGAGCTGTTTTTT. The chain employs TRBV7-3 and TRBJ2-2; 7 bases agree with TRBD1. The germline gives CDR1 SGHTA, CDR2 FQGTGA. The CDR3 is 14 residues long. V gave up 7 bases and J gave up 3 bases; unmatched junction bases: 5.

The genes are TRBV5-4 and TRBJ2-3; D possibly corresponds to TRBD2 (5 bases). Trimming stripped 7 bases from V and 4 bases from J, with 19 bases between. Germline CDR1 and CDR2: SGHNT and YYREEE (reference sequence). CDR3 length: 15 residues. The DNA of the CDR3 is TGTGCCAGCTCCCCCAAGGACTCTCACGCAGATACGCAGTATTTT. Protein sequence: CASSPKDSHADTQYF.

This clone appeared a single time. The rearrangement joins TRBV6-1 to TRBJ1-1, with TRBD1 matching over 7 bases. Germline-derived CDR1 and CDR2 are MNHNS and SASEGT. With 6 bases clipped from V and 4 bases from J, the junction kept 8 bases outside the gene matches. The CDR3 is 14 amino acids. CDR3 nucleotides: TGTGCCAGCAGAATGGAGGGGGCGCGCACTGAAGCTTTCTTT. Residues: CASRMEGARTEAFF.

This sequence joins TRBV4-1 and TRBJ1-4; D is ambiguous. V was cut by 4 bases and J by 5 bases, with 11 bases left in between. In germline, CDR1 is MGHRA, CDR2 YSYEKL. The CDR3 consists of 14 residues. CDR3 sequence reads: CASSPGTGNEKLFF. The CDR3 DNA is TGCGCCAGCAGCCCAGGAACTGGGAATGAAAAACTGTTTTTT.

The chain employs TRBV9 and TRBJ2-3; 14 bases are shared with TRBD2. The CDR3 consists of 17 residues. Germline CDR1 reads SGDLS; CDR2 reads YYNGEE. The J segment lost 3 bases and the V segment lost 2 bases, leaving 5 bases of the junction unmatched. CDR3 loop: CASSVTSGGARTDTQYF. The CDR3 bases are TGTGCCAGCAGCGTGACTAGCGGGGGGGCCCGAACAGATACGCAGTATTTT. The entire variable domain, with the rest obtained from reference TRBV9 and TRBJ2-3, is as follows: DSGVTQTPKHLITATGQRVTLRCSPRSGDLSVYWYQQSLDQGLQFLIQYYNGEERAKGNILERFSAQQFPDLHSELNLSSLELGDSALYFCASSVTSGGARTDTQYFGPGTRLTVL.

V usage is TRBV30 and J usage is TRBJ2-2; D possibly corresponds to TRBD2 (6 bases). This CDR3 region has 15 residues. The germline CDR1 and CDR2 sequences are GTSNPN and SVGIG (reference sequence). Trimming cost V 0 bases and J 3 bases, with 11 bases left between them. CDR3 loop: CAWSVRRVDTGELFF. In DNA, the CDR3 is TGTGCCTGGAGTGTAAGGAGGGTCGACACCGGGGAGCTGTTTTTT.

The chain links TRBV18 to TRBJ2-5; 9 positions agree with TRBD2. Trimming cost V 3 bases and J 4 bases; bases outside gene matches: 6. CDR1 KGHSH and CDR2 LQKENI come from the germline V gene. The CDR3 runs 15 residues. CDR3 DNA sequence: TGTGCCAGCTCACCTTCGGGACTAGCTATAGAGACCCAGTACTTC. Translating gives CASSPSGLAIETQYF.

The chain employs TRBV5-8 and TRBJ2-5, with 14 positions matching TRBD2. The CDR3 has 16 residues. Germline V gene sequence: CDR1 SGHTS, CDR2 YDEGEE. V dropped 5 bases and J dropped 4; count of bases not matched to a gene: 7. DNA of the CDR3: TGTGCCAGCAGTTCTTCCGGACTAGCGGGGGGAGAGACCCAGTACTTC. Its translation: CASSSSGLAGGETQYF.

This sequence joins TRBV7-2 and TRBJ1-2, with a tentative D call TRBD1 (6 bases). The germline V and J ends were trimmed by 3 bases and 10 bases, with 12 bases remaining between them. CDR3 length equals 12 residues. In germline, CDR1 is SGHTA, CDR2 FQGNSA. The CDR3 protein is CASSLGAGIYTF. In DNA form, the CDR3 reads TGTGCCAGCAGCTTGGGGGCAGGAATCTACACCTTC.

This chain joins TRBV11-2 and TRBJ2-1; 8 bases line up with TRBD1. The CDR3 consists of 15 residues. Losses at the gene ends were 3 bases for V and 3 bases for J; bases not matched to a gene: 4. Germline V gene lookup returns CDR1 SGHAT and CDR2 FQNNGV. Here the CDR3 DNA reads TGTGCCAGCAGCTTTCGACAGGGGAACTACAATGAGCAGTTCTTC. Amino acid sequence: CASSFRQGNYNEQFF.

The chain joins TRBV5-5 to TRBJ2-2; 8 nucleotides align to TRBD1. Unmatched junction bases numbered 7, after V lost 5 bases and J lost 1 base. Germline loops: CDR1 SGHKS, CDR2 YYEKEE (reference sequence). This CDR3 has 16 amino acids. The CDR3 is CASRDAGTGNTGELFF. In nucleotides, the CDR3 is TGTGCCAGCAGGGATGCCGGGACAGGGAACACCGGGGAGCTGTTTTTT. The complete variable domain, with remaining parts taken from reference TRBV5-5 and TRBJ2-2, reads DAGVTQSPTHLIKTRGQQVTLRCSPISGHKSVSWYQQVLGQGPQFIFQYYEKEERGRGNFPDRFSARQFPNYSSELNVNALLLGDSALYLCASRDAGTGNTGELFFGEGSRLTVL.

The CDR3 region has the DNA TGTGCCAGCAGCCCCCTCGGGGGGGGCGCTACCGGGGAGCTGTTTTTT. Its translation: CASSPLGGGATGELFF. The chain couples TRBV7-2 to TRBJ2-2; 8 bases are a match to TRBD2. This CDR3 spans 16 amino acids. J gave up 5 bases and V 5 bases, and 10 bases lay outside the gene matches. Germline V gene sequence: CDR1 SGHTA, CDR2 FQGNSA. The variable domain in full, with the rest retrieved from reference TRBV7-2 and TRBJ2-2, is GAGVSQSPSNKVTEKGKDVELRCDPISGHTALYWYRQSLGQGLEFLIYFQGNSAPDKSGLPSDRFSAERTGGSVSTLTIQRTQQEDSAVYLCASSPLGGGATGELFFGEGSRLTVL.

CDR3: CASTLRGDSYNEQFF. DNA for the CDR3: TGTGCCAGTACCCTGCGGGGGGACTCCTACAATGAGCAGTTCTTC. This sequence joins TRBV19 and TRBJ2-1, with TRBD2 identical over 8 bases. Germline V gene data show CDR1 as LNHDA and CDR2 as SQIVND (reference sequence). Germline trimming cut 7 bases from V and 0 bases from J; bases unmatched to any gene: 5. CDR3 length equals 15 residues.

This chain joins TRBV4-2 and TRBJ1-1; TRBD1 matches 11 bases. The germline V gene has CDR1 LGHNA and CDR2 YNFKEQ. The CDR3 sequence is 15 residues long. V lost 2 bases, J lost 5 bases, and 4 bases stayed unmatched. CDR3: CASSQRDRGGTEAFF. For the CDR3, the DNA is TGTGCCAGCAGCCAAAGGGACAGGGGGGGGACTGAAGCTTTCTTT.

The table lists this clone with a few counts. The V call is TRBV5-1, the J call TRBJ1-1, with D unresolved. This CDR3 is 14 amino acids long. Trimming left V 4 bases short and J 1 base short, with 11 bases between. The V gene's germline CDR1 is SGHRS and CDR2 YFSETQ. The CDR3 coding sequence is TGCGCCAGCAGCCTCCAGGCTGCGAACACTGAAGCTTTCTTT. This gives the protein CASSLQAANTEAFF. Filled out from reference TRBV5-1 and TRBJ1-1, the complete variable domain reads KAGVTQTPRYLIKTRGQQVTLSCSPISGHRSVSWYQQTPGQGLQFLFEYFSETQRNKGNFPGRFSGRQFSNSRSEMNVSTLELGDSALYLCASSLQAANTEAFFGQGTRLTVV.

This sequence joins TRBV5-1 and TRBJ2-7; D might be TRBD1 (6 bases). Germline loops: CDR1 SGHRS, CDR2 YFSETQ. V lost 2 bases and J 6 bases, leaving 15 bases between the germline ends. The CDR3 sequence is 14 residues long. CDR3 region: CASSFYGGGSEQYF. The CDR3 coding sequence is TGCGCCAGCAGCTTCTATGGTGGGGGCTCCGAGCAGTACTTC. Drawing the rest from reference TRBV5-1 and TRBJ2-7, the complete variable domain is KAGVTQTPRYLIKTRGQQVTLSCSPISGHRSVSWYQQTPGQGLQFLFEYFSETQRNKGNFPGRFSGRQFSNSRSEMNVSTLELGDSALYLCASSFYGGGSEQYFGPGTRLTVT.

J is TRBJ1-5 and V is TRBV7-2; D uncertain. The V end was cut by 0 bases, the J end by 7 bases, with 13 bases between. Germline V gene data show CDR1 as SGHTA and CDR2 as FQGNSA. The CDR3 extends over 15 amino acids. The CDR3 loop is CASSLATADIQPQHF. The CDR3 DNA follows: TGTGCCAGCAGCTTAGCGACGGCGGATATCCAGCCCCAGCATTTT. Combining the CDR3 with reference TRBV7-2 and TRBJ1-5 gives the whole variable domain GAGVSQSPSNKVTEKGKDVELRCDPISGHTALYWYRQSLGQGLEFLIYFQGNSAPDKSGLPSDRFSAERTGGSVSTLTIQRTQQEDSAVYLCASSLATADIQPQHFGDGTRLSIL.

The rearrangement uses TRBV7-9 and TRBJ2-1, with D perhaps TRBD2 (7 bases). Trimming removed 5 bases at V and 9 bases at J, with 20 bases between. The germline V gene encodes CDR1 SEHNR and CDR2 FQNEAQ (reference sequence). This CDR3 contains 15 residues. The CDR3 here is CASSPSGQKRGEQFF. Here the CDR3 DNA reads TGTGCCAGCAGCCCTAGCGGACAGAAGCGGGGTGAGCAGTTCTTC. Drawing the rest from reference TRBV7-9 and TRBJ2-1, the complete variable domain is DTGVSQNPRHKITKRGQNVTFRCDPISEHNRLYWYRQTLGQGPEFLTYFQNEAQLEKSRLLSDRFSAERPKGSFSTLEIQRTEQGDSAMYLCASSPSGQKRGEQFFGPGTRLTVL.

The gene calls are TRBV5-1 and TRBJ2-3; 7 bases fit TRBD1. The V segment lost 0 bases and the J segment 4 bases; nucleotides outside the gene matches: 5. The CDR3 loop spans 15 amino acids. Per the germline V gene, CDR1 is SGHRS and CDR2 is YFSETQ. The CDR3, as DNA: TGCGCCAGCAGCTTGGAACAGGGGAGCGCAGATACGCAGTATTTT. Its translation: CASSLEQGSADTQYF.

The count of this clone is one. This sequence joins TRBV5-1 and TRBJ2-7; TRBD1 is a possible D gene (6 bases). The germline CDR1 and CDR2 sequences are SGHRS and YFSETQ. This CDR3 region has 15 residues. V lost 2 bases and J lost 3, with 15 bases in between. Here the CDR3 reads CASSLQGPPDYEQYF. CDR3 nucleotide sequence: TGCGCCAGCAGCTTACAGGGACCCCCAGACTACGAGCAGTACTTC.

The CDR3 loop is CAISPQGVHEQYF. For the CDR3, the DNA is TGTGCCATCAGCCCTCAGGGGGTCCACGAGCAGTACTTC. This rearrangement joins TRBV10-3 to TRBJ2-7; 7 nucleotides align to TRBD1. The trim removed 6 bases at V and 5 bases at J, leaving 7 bases unmatched. The germline gives CDR1 ENHRY, CDR2 SYGVKD. The CDR3 is 13 amino acids.

The gene calls are TRBV7-3 and TRBJ2-5; TRBD2 is a possible D gene (6 bases). Trimming left V 0 bases short and J 4 bases short, with 12 bases between. Germline V gene lookup returns CDR1 SGHTA and CDR2 FQGTGA. The CDR3 is made up of 15 amino acids. The CDR3 DNA reads TGTGCCAGCAGCTTAACGGGGGTCGGGGGAGAGACCCAGTACTTC. This gives the protein CASSLTGVGGETQYF.

This clone appeared once. CDR3 nucleotide sequence: TGTGCCAGCAGCTTAGAAGCTCTGGAGCAGTACTTC. It translates to CASSLEALEQYF. The chain is built from TRBV7-2 and TRBJ2-7, with unresolved D. The CDR3 runs to 12 residues. CDR1 and CDR2 (germline): SGHTA, FQGNSA. The V and J ends lost 1 base and 7 bases respectively, with 8 bases between them.